This paragraph covers one T cell receptor (beta chain) sequence. Antigen specificity is unknown. This record belongs to a study of vaccination and CD4 T cells after COVID-19. Overall study context: For control cultures, the treatment was a CEFX pool, an HIV-1 Nef pool, or no peptide.

Oncomine TCR Beta short-read sequencing was applied to DNA from cultured CD4+ T cells. TCRdb passed the PCR reads through MiXCR, listing each CDR3 protein once. The sample shows about 14,000 distinct CDR3 sequences, 51% of them seen only once. This CDR3 comprises 16 residues. Trimming removed 0 bases at V and 4 bases at J, with 13 bases between. CDR1 and CDR2 from the germline V gene are LGHNA and YNFKEQ. Noted treatment: roughly ten-day PBMC culture with coronavirus spike peptide pools or control peptides (ViraFEST assay). Specimen: CD4+ T cells from blood, cultured in vitro, collected before SARS-CoV-2 vaccination. The receptor's source is a human donor who had recovered from COVID-19. The J gene is TRBJ1-5, the V gene TRBV4-2, with TRBD1 as a possible D gene (5 bases). The CDR3 loop reads CASSQENGGTNQPQHF. Here the CDR3 DNA reads TGTGCCAGCAGCCAAGAAAACGGCGGGACGAATCAGCCCCAGCATTTT.